This record looks at one T cell receptor (beta chain) sequence and its context. This record belongs to a study of blood T cell repertoires in COVID-19. The repertoire was sequenced with immunoSEQ multiplex PCR; TCRdb's copy has only in-frame clones and lacks some. This table holds about 220,000 clones, around 82% found once. Germline-derived CDR1 and CDR2 are WNHNN and SYGVQD (reference sequence). The CDR3 spans 16 residues. The trim removed 3 bases at V and 5 bases at J, leaving 7 bases unmatched. The V and J genes are TRBV10-1 and TRBJ2-3; TRBD2 agrees at 11 bases. The sequencing input was peripheral blood. The sequence was collected from a woman between 65 and 79 years old with acute or convalescent COVID-19. The CDR3 loop reads CASSDPTGTSGDTQYF. The CDR3 DNA is TGCGCCAGCAGTGACCCTACCGGGACTAGCGGAGATACGCAGTATTTT.